The 5 T cell receptor beta chains in this list originate from one sample, sequenced in a study of blood T cell repertoires in COVID-19. Generated by immunoSEQ multiplex PCR, the TCRdb table keeps only in-frame clones and is missing some. The profile shows under 200,000 clones, 85% to 90% of them singletons. The sample comprised PBMCs or T cells enriched from blood (not recorded which). The receptors originated from a woman aged 50 to 60 who had recovered from COVID-19.

This clone showed up just a few times. The chain joins TRBV7-2 to TRBJ1-5; D gene ambiguous. Germline V gene sequence: CDR1 SGHTA, CDR2 FQGNSA. This CDR3 is 14 amino acids long. V was clipped by 1 base and J by 0 bases, with 4 bases between them. CDR3 nucleotide sequence: TGTGCCAGCAGCTTAGACAGTAGCAATCAGCCCCAGCATTTT. This gives the protein CASSLDSSNQPQHF.

V usage is TRBV11-1 and J usage is TRBJ1-1, with 7 bases that match TRBD1. CDR3 length equals 13 residues. The trim removed 5 bases at V and 9 bases at J, leaving 9 bases unmatched. Germline CDR1 reads SGHAT; CDR2 reads FQDESV (reference sequence). CDR3 region: CASSPPTGIKAFF. CDR3 nucleotides: TGTGCCAGCAGCCCCCCGACAGGGATCAAAGCTTTCTTT.

The rearrangement joins TRBV6-1 to TRBJ2-6, with D unresolved. From germline, CDR1 is MNHNS and CDR2 SASEGT. V lost 2 bases and J 0 bases, leaving 5 bases between the germline ends. This CDR3 spans 15 amino acids. In DNA, the CDR3 is TGTGCCAGCAGTGAACAATTCTCTGGGGCCAACGTCCTGACTTTC. This encodes CASSEQFSGANVLTF.

V is TRBV5-1 and J is TRBJ2-2, with 8 bases identical to TRBD1. The CDR3 extends over 15 amino acids. Germline-derived CDR1 and CDR2 are SGHRS and YFSETQ. The V gene end was trimmed by 5 bases and the J gene end by 1 base; junction bases not matched to a gene: 4. The CDR3 loop reads CASRAGTGNTGELFF. CDR3 nucleotides: TGCGCCAGCAGGGCCGGGACAGGGAACACCGGGGAGCTGTTTTTT.

J is TRBJ1-1 and V is TRBV29-1, with D possibly being TRBD1 (5 bases). V was cut by 5 bases and J by 3 bases, with 13 bases left in between. The length of the CDR3 is 13 residues. Germline assignment: CDR1 SQVTM and CDR2 ANQGSEA. In DNA, the CDR3 is TGCAGCGTTCTAGGGACTTCTTACACTGAAGCTTTCTTT. Residues: CSVLGTSYTEAFF.